Presented here are 17 T cell receptor beta chains from one specimen sequenced in a study of T cell changes during pregnancy in multiple sclerosis. Clones were read by immunoSEQ multiplex PCR, and TCRdb kept only the in-frame ones, dropping some. The sample shows 45,000 to 60,000 clones, 91% of them seen only once. The sequenced sample was peripheral blood, obtained after pregnancy. The receptors originated from a female donor in good health, enrolled as a control in a pregnancy study.

CDR3 DNA: TGTGCCAGCAGTCCTCTAGCGGGGGTCGCTAATGAGCAGTTCTTC. It specifies CASSPLAGVANEQFF. V usage is TRBV6-1 and J usage is TRBJ2-1, with 10 bases fitting TRBD2. This CDR3 comprises 15 residues. V was pared by 5 bases and J by 7 bases, with 8 bases of the junction left unmatched. The germline CDR1 and CDR2 sequences are MNHNS and SASEGT.

This chain connects TRBV5-1 to TRBJ1-2; no clear D gene. The CDR3 is 13 amino acids. V lost 4 bases, J lost 3 bases, and 10 bases lay in between. Germline V CDR1 and CDR2: SGHRS, YFSETQ. The CDR3 DNA reads as TGCGCCAGCAGCCCCGGGTCTGACTATGGCTACACCTTC. As protein: CASSPGSDYGYTF.

V is TRBV7-7 and J is TRBJ2-1; D possibly corresponds to TRBD1 (6 bases). Trimming removed 1 base at V and 6 bases at J, with 13 bases between. The CDR3 extends over 15 amino acids. Looked up from germline, CDR1 is SSHAT and CDR2 is FNYEAQ (reference sequence). The CDR3 DNA reads TGTGCCAGCAGCTTAGAACCCCGCAGGGGCAATGAGCAGTTCTTC. Translating gives CASSLEPRRGNEQFF. Filled out from reference TRBV7-7 and TRBJ2-1, the complete variable domain reads GAGVSQSPRYKVTKRGQDVTLRCDPISSHATLYWYQQALGQGPEFLTYFNYEAQPDKSGLPSDRFSAERPEGSISTLTIQRTEQRDSAMYRCASSLEPRRGNEQFFGPGTRLTVL.

The rearrangement links TRBV9 to TRBJ2-1; TRBD2 agrees at 8 bases. The CDR3 spans 15 residues. The V gene's germline CDR1 is SGDLS and CDR2 YYNGEE. Trimming removed 4 bases from V and 0 bases from J; junction bases left unmatched: 3. The CDR3 nucleotides are TGTGCCAGCAGCCAAAGCGGGAGCTCCTACAATGAGCAGTTCTTC. Amino acid sequence: CASSQSGSSYNEQFF.

The chain combines TRBV5-1 with TRBJ1-6, with 7 bases matching TRBD1. This CDR3 is 17 amino acids long. Germline V gene sequence: CDR1 SGHRS, CDR2 YFSETQ. With 1 base clipped from V and 7 bases from J, the junction kept 11 bases outside the gene matches. The CDR3 is CASSLKTAGTENSPLHF. Written as DNA, the CDR3 is TGCGCCAGCAGCTTGAAGACCGCTGGGACAGAAAATTCACCCCTCCACTTT.

The chain couples TRBV7-6 to TRBJ2-1; 11 bases line up with TRBD2. Germline-derived CDR1 and CDR2 are SGHVS and FNYEAQ. J gave up 6 bases and V 2 bases, and 9 bases lay outside the gene matches. The CDR3 has 17 residues. The CDR3: CASSLRHPSGGSNEQFF. In nucleotides, the CDR3 is TGTGCCAGCAGCTTACGCCACCCTAGCGGGGGGAGCAATGAGCAGTTCTTC.

The chain carries TRBV7-6 and TRBJ2-7; no clear D gene. Trimming pared 5 bases from V and 6 bases from J, leaving 8 bases between. The CDR3 is made up of 11 amino acids. Germline V gene sequence: CDR1 SGHVS, CDR2 FNYEAQ. The CDR3 protein is CASSASGEQYF. CDR3 bases: TGTGCCAGCAGCGCCAGTGGCGAGCAGTACTTC. The full variable domain, in which reference TRBV7-6 and TRBJ2-7 provide the parts outside the CDR3, is GAGVSQSPRYKVTKRGQDVALRCDPISGHVSLYWYRQALGQGPEFLTYFNYEAQQDKSGLPNDRFSAERPEGSISTLTIQRTEQRDSAMYRCASSASGEQYFGPGTRLTVT.

This chain uses TRBV5-1 with TRBJ2-5; TRBD1 aligns across 7 bases. The CDR3 runs to 14 residues. Looked up from germline, CDR1 is SGHRS and CDR2 is YFSETQ. After removal of 1 base from V and 9 bases from J, the junction contained 9 bases not matched to a gene. The CDR3 sequence: CASSLSTGQGAQYF. As DNA, the CDR3 is TGCGCCAGCAGCTTGTCCACAGGTCAGGGGGCCCAGTACTTC.

The chain employs TRBV5-4 and TRBJ1-2; perhaps TRBD1 as D (6 bases). This CDR3 contains 15 residues. The germline gives CDR1 SGHNT, CDR2 YYREEE (reference sequence). The V and J ends lost 2 bases and 0 bases respectively, with 11 bases between them. CDR3 coding DNA: TGTGCCAGCAGCTTCCGGACAGACGCTAACTATGGCTACACCTTC. Protein: CASSFRTDANYGYTF.

The gene calls are TRBV9 and TRBJ2-7, with 8 positions matching TRBD1. Trimming at V came to 3 bases and at J to 3 bases, leaving 5 bases not matched to a gene. The CDR3 covers 14 residues. The germline gives CDR1 SGDLS, CDR2 YYNGEE. CDR3 residues: CASSEGQGLYEQYF. The CDR3 bases are TGTGCCAGCAGCGAAGGACAGGGCCTCTACGAGCAGTACTTC.

The rearrangement links TRBV5-1 to TRBJ2-2, with D unresolved. The CDR3 length is 14 residues. Trimming removed 0 bases from V and 3 bases from J, with 6 bases in between. The germline CDR1 and CDR2 sequences are SGHRS and YFSETQ. This CDR3 is CASSLDSYTGELFF. The CDR3 DNA follows: TGCGCCAGCAGCTTGGACAGCTACACCGGGGAGCTGTTTTTT.

The chain couples TRBV5-6 to TRBJ1-2; no clear D gene. The CDR3 extends over 14 amino acids. In germline, CDR1 is SGHDT, CDR2 YYEEEE. V lost 2 bases, J lost 2 bases, and 10 bases lay in between. CDR3 loop: CASSFGTENYGYTF. For the CDR3, the DNA is TGTGCCAGCAGCTTCGGCACAGAGAACTATGGCTACACCTTC.

This chain uses TRBV7-8 with TRBJ2-1; 9 nucleotides agree with TRBD2. CDR3 length: 15 amino acids. The trim removed 6 bases at V and 10 bases at J, leaving 13 bases unmatched. Germline assignment: CDR1 SGHVS and CDR2 FQNEAQ. CDR3 in amino acids: CASSPAWREGIEQFF. CDR3 coding DNA: TGTGCCAGCAGTCCCGCCTGGCGGGAGGGCATCGAGCAGTTCTTC.

The rearrangement links TRBV14 to TRBJ1-1, with D perhaps TRBD1 (6 bases). CDR1 and CDR2 (germline): SGHDN, FVKESK. CDR3 length: 15 residues. Trimming cost V 4 bases and J 0 bases, with 12 bases left between them. CDR3 protein: CASSLGGRLNTEAFF. The CDR3 DNA follows: TGTGCCAGCAGCCTTGGGGGCAGATTGAACACTGAAGCTTTCTTT.

The chain has TRBV5-1 and TRBJ1-1; D perhaps matches TRBD1 (6 bases). Germline CDR1 and CDR2: SGHRS and YFSETQ. This CDR3 region has 16 residues. The ends were cut back, 2 bases at V and 0 bases at J, with 14 bases in the middle. The CDR3 region has the DNA TGCGCCAGCAGCTTAGGACAGCTCCTCATGAACACTGAAGCTTTCTTT. As protein: CASSLGQLLMNTEAFF.

The chain has TRBV30 and TRBJ2-1; 7 positions match TRBD2. Trimming removed 1 base from V and 7 bases from J; junction bases left unmatched: 13. The CDR3 length is 16 residues. Looked up from germline, CDR1 is GTSNPN and CDR2 is SVGIG (reference sequence). The CDR3 nucleotides read TGTGCCTGGAGTGGGGGCAGAGCGGGGCCTATGAATGAGCAGTTCTTC. This encodes CAWSGGRAGPMNEQFF. The full variable domain, completed using reference TRBV30 and TRBJ2-1, is SQTIHQWPATLVQPVGSPLSLECTVEGTSNPNLYWYRQAAGRGLQLLFYSVGIGQISSEVPQNLSASRPQDRQFILSSKKLLLSDSGFYLCAWSGGRAGPMNEQFFGPGTRLTVL.

With respect to this clone: Mismatch with germline at one junction end may stem from a read error. The chain joins TRBV6-5 to TRBJ2-3, with D possibly matching TRBD1 (6 bases). Germline V gene data show CDR1 as MNHEY and CDR2 as SVGAGI. The CDR3 loop spans 14 amino acids. The CDR3 bases are TGTGCCAGCAGATCCGGGACAAGCACAGATACGCAGTGTTTT. Its protein is CASRSGTSTDTQCF.